Following are 4 T cell receptor beta chains from one sample sequenced in a study of cytomegalovirus exposure and HLA in healthy donors (dated 2017 in TCRdb). Libraries were constructed by the immunoSEQ multiplex PCR assay. For the multiplex PCR, a mixture combining 60 forward primers for TCR Vbeta segments and 13 reverse primers for TCR Jbeta segments was used. Here the immuneACCESS table is served through TCRdb, limited to in-frame sequences with V and J called. Missing clones are a known gap in these copies; in checked studies unresolved V genes cover under half, and the rest lacks a known reason. This sample lists under 200,000 clones; less than 80% were detected once. The top ten clones comprise about 4.6% of the sample. Material for sequencing was PBMCs. The origin of the receptors is a woman younger than 45 in good health and CMV-seropositive.

V is TRBV11-2 and J is TRBJ2-2; D is unclear. The CDR3 contains 15 residues. Germline loops: CDR1 SGHAT, CDR2 FQNNGV. V lost 3 bases and J lost 1, with 9 bases in between. The DNA of the CDR3 is TGTGCCAGCAGCTTCTATTCAGGGAACACCGGGGAGCTGTTTTTT. Its translation: CASSFYSGNTGELFF.

The V gene is TRBV7-7, the J gene TRBJ2-1, with 9 bases that match TRBD1. The germline V gene has CDR1 SSHAT and CDR2 FNYEAQ (reference sequence). J was trimmed by 6 bases and V by 5 bases; bases with no gene match: 5. CDR3 length equals 14 residues. This CDR3 reads CASSRTGESNEQFF. In DNA form, the CDR3 reads TGTGCCAGCAGCCGGACAGGGGAAAGCAATGAGCAGTTCTTC.

The chain employs TRBV11-3 and TRBJ1-2; 10 bases align to TRBD1. This CDR3 has 13 residues. CDR1 and CDR2 from the germline V gene are SGHNT and YENEEA. Trimming took 5 bases from V and 8 from J; bases not matched to a gene: 5. CDR3 region: CASSPTGGAGYTF. In nucleotides, the CDR3 is TGTGCCAGCAGCCCGACAGGGGGCGCGGGCTACACCTTC.

V usage is TRBV6-5 and J usage is TRBJ1-3; TRBD1 aligns across 8 bases. CDR3 length: 15 amino acids. Trimming cost V 6 bases and J 0 bases; bases outside gene matches: 4. Per germline, CDR1 MNHEY and CDR2 SVGAGI. The CDR3 here is CASRPGQDSGNTIYF. The CDR3 nucleotides are TGTGCCAGCAGACCGGGACAGGACTCTGGAAACACCATATATTTT.